These T cell receptor beta chains were read from a single sample in a study of cytomegalovirus exposure and HLA in healthy donors. Assay used: immunoSEQ multiplex PCR; TCRdb lists only in-frame clones, some missing. Of 100,000 to 150,000 clones in the sample, under 12% were seen once. What was sequenced was PBMCs. These receptors all stem from a young woman in good health and CMV-seropositive. Both conserved end residues are part of each CDR3. A D gene is named only where the DNA matches it firmly. Size tells how often a clone was seen (once, few, many) or the class of an expanded clone, and some rows leave it out.

CDR3nt: TGCGCCAGCAGCTTGGCCTCCCCCCCCTACAATGAGCAGTTCTTC
CDR3aa: CASSLASPPYNEQFF
v_gene: TRBV5-1
abundance: few
j_gene: TRBJ2-1
len: 15
d_gene: .

CDR3nt: TGTGCCAGCAGCTTGGACAGCTATGGCTACACCTTC
CDR3aa: CASSLDSYGYTF
v_gene: TRBV5-4
abundance: .
j_gene: TRBJ1-2
len: 12
d_gene: .

CDR3nt: TGTGCCAGCAGCCTTAGAGCGGGAGGTTCCTACGAGCAGTACTTC
CDR3aa: CASSLRAGGSYEQYF
v_gene: TRBV11-1
abundance: .
j_gene: TRBJ2-7
len: 15
d_gene: TRBD2

CDR3nt: TGTGCCAGCGTGGGGACAGGAGATCAGCCCCAGCATTTT
CDR3aa: CASVGTGDQPQHF
v_gene: TRBV7-9
abundance: .
j_gene: TRBJ1-5
len: 13
d_gene: TRBD1

CDR3nt: TGTGCCTGGATTCGGGAGGGGACTTTCGGGGATACGCAGTATTTT
CDR3aa: CAWIREGTFGDTQYF
v_gene: TRBV30
abundance: .
j_gene: TRBJ2-3
len: 15
d_gene: TRBD2

CDR3nt: TGTGCCAGCAGCTCTCAAGGGGGCTCTGAAGCTTTCTTT
CDR3aa: CASSSQGGSEAFF
v_gene: TRBV7-9
abundance: few
j_gene: TRBJ1-1
len: 13
d_gene: TRBD1

CDR3nt: TGTGCCAGCAGCCGATGGGGAGCGGATAGCACAGATACGCAGTATTTT
CDR3aa: CASSRWGADSTDTQYF
v_gene: TRBV11-3
abundance: .
j_gene: TRBJ2-3
len: 16
d_gene: .

CDR3nt: TGTGCCAGTAGTCCTGGGACTATTGGCTACAATGAGCAGTTCTTC
CDR3aa: CASSPGTIGYNEQFF
v_gene: TRBV19
abundance: few
j_gene: TRBJ2-1
len: 15
d_gene: TRBD2

CDR3nt: TGTGCCAGCGGCCAGGGGAACTCCTACGAGCAGTACTTC
CDR3aa: CASGQGNSYEQYF
v_gene: TRBV6-5
abundance: few
j_gene: TRBJ2-7
len: 13
d_gene: .

CDR3nt: TGTGCCAGCAGTGAACAGGGGGCTGGTAATTCACCCCTCCACTTT
CDR3aa: CASSEQGAGNSPLHF
v_gene: TRBV25-1
abundance: .
j_gene: TRBJ1-6
len: 15
d_gene: TRBD1

CDR3nt: TGCGCCAGCAGCCACCTAGCGGGTCAAATCTACGAGCAGTACTTC
CDR3aa: CASSHLAGQIYEQYF
v_gene: TRBV4-1
abundance: .
j_gene: TRBJ2-7
len: 15
d_gene: TRBD2

CDR3nt: TGTGCCGTGGATGGAGTCGGAAACACCATATATTTT
CDR3aa: CAVDGVGNTIYF
v_gene: TRBV6-6
abundance: few
j_gene: TRBJ1-3
len: 12
d_gene: .

CDR3nt: TGTGCCATAGCCCACGTCGGGGAGCTGTTTTTT
CDR3aa: CAIAHVGELFF
v_gene: TRBV7-6
abundance: few
j_gene: TRBJ2-2
len: 11
d_gene: .

CDR3nt: TGCGCCAGCAGACAACAGGAATCCTATGGCTACACCTTC
CDR3aa: CASRQQESYGYTF
v_gene: TRBV5-1
abundance: few
j_gene: TRBJ1-2
len: 13
d_gene: .

CDR3nt: TGTGCCAGCAGCTTGGGACTAGTCCACGAGCAGTACTTC
CDR3aa: CASSLGLVHEQYF
v_gene: TRBV9
abundance: few
j_gene: TRBJ2-7
len: 13
d_gene: TRBD2

CDR3nt: TGTGCCAGCAGCTTGGACTACTTGCTAGAGCAGTTCTTC
CDR3aa: CASSLDYLLEQFF
v_gene: TRBV5-4
abundance: few
j_gene: TRBJ2-1
len: 13
d_gene: .

CDR3nt: TGTGCCAGCAGCCCCAACGAGTGGGACTTCCAAGAGACCCAGTACTTC
CDR3aa: CASSPNEWDFQETQYF
v_gene: TRBV11-2
abundance: .
j_gene: TRBJ2-5
len: 16
d_gene: .

CDR3nt: .
CDR3aa: CVRSTPIVGPGNQPQHF
v_gene: TRBV7-5
abundance: few
j_gene: TRBJ1-5
len: 17
d_gene: .

CDR3nt: TGTGCCAGCAGCGCGGGAGGAGCCGGGGGTCAGCCCCAGCATTTT
CDR3aa: CASSAGGAGGQPQHF
v_gene: TRBV6-1
abundance: few
j_gene: TRBJ1-5
len: 15
d_gene: .

CDR3nt: TGTGCCAGCAGTCCAAGGGGGAGTGGGACCTTCTATGGCTACACCTTC
CDR3aa: CASSPRGSGTFYGYTF
v_gene: TRBV27
abundance: few
j_gene: TRBJ1-2
len: 16
d_gene: .

CDR3nt: TGTGCCAGCAGTTACAGGGGGTTAACAGATACGCAGTATTTT
CDR3aa: CASSYRGLTDTQYF
v_gene: TRBV6-5
abundance: few
j_gene: TRBJ2-3
len: 14
d_gene: .

CDR3nt: TGTGCCAGCAGTCCCCGGGGAGTCTCCTACAATGAGCAGTTCTTC
CDR3aa: CASSPRGVSYNEQFF
v_gene: TRBV6-5
abundance: few
j_gene: TRBJ2-1
len: 15
d_gene: .

CDR3nt: TGTGCCAGCAGGAAAACTGGCGGAAACAATGAGCAGTTCTTC
CDR3aa: CASRKTGGNNEQFF
v_gene: TRBV28
abundance: .
j_gene: TRBJ2-1
len: 14
d_gene: .

CDR3nt: TGCGCCAGCATCCCAGACAGGGGAGGTGTCACTGAAGCTTTCTTT
CDR3aa: CASIPDRGGVTEAFF
v_gene: TRBV5-1
abundance: few
j_gene: TRBJ1-1
len: 15
d_gene: TRBD1

CDR3nt: TGTGCCAGCAGCTTGTCCTTGGACAGGGTGAACACTGAAGCTTTCTTT
CDR3aa: CASSLSLDRVNTEAFF
v_gene: TRBV13
abundance: .
j_gene: TRBJ1-1
len: 16
d_gene: TRBD1

CDR3nt: TGTGCCAGCAGTTACGGACTGGGCGGGGAGCTGTTTTTT
CDR3aa: CASSYGLGGELFF
v_gene: TRBV7-3
abundance: .
j_gene: TRBJ2-2
len: 13
d_gene: .

CDR3nt: TGTGCCACCACCCGAGCAGGGGGCCCAGAGACCCAGTACTTC
CDR3aa: CATTRAGGPETQYF
v_gene: TRBV15
abundance: .
j_gene: TRBJ2-5
len: 14
d_gene: TRBD1

CDR3nt: TGTGCCAGCAGGCCAGGACTAGCGTTCGACGAGCAGTACTTC
CDR3aa: CASRPGLAFDEQYF
v_gene: TRBV5-6
abundance: few
j_gene: TRBJ2-7
len: 14
d_gene: TRBD2

CDR3nt: TGTGCAAGCAGCTTATCCGGGGAAGGAAGCAATCAGCCCCAGCATTTT
CDR3aa: CASSLSGEGSNQPQHF
v_gene: TRBV7-2
abundance: .
j_gene: TRBJ1-5
len: 16
d_gene: .

CDR3nt: TGTGCCAGCAGTGTAGACGGACAGGGGCCTTATGGCTACACCTTC
CDR3aa: CASSVDGQGPYGYTF
v_gene: TRBV6-1
abundance: .
j_gene: TRBJ1-2
len: 15
d_gene: TRBD1

CDR3nt: TGCGCCAGCAGCGTATGGCCGGGAGGGGACACTGAAGCTTTCTTT
CDR3aa: CASSVWPGGDTEAFF
v_gene: TRBV5-1
abundance: .
j_gene: TRBJ1-1
len: 15
d_gene: .

CDR3nt: TGTGCCTGGTACCCCCCGGGGGGGAGTGAAGCTTTCTTT
CDR3aa: CAWYPPGGSEAFF
v_gene: TRBV30
abundance: .
j_gene: TRBJ1-1
len: 13
d_gene: .

CDR3nt: TGTGCCAGCAGCCCGGGACAGTACACAGATACGCAGTATTTT
CDR3aa: CASSPGQYTDTQYF
v_gene: TRBV7-9
abundance: .
j_gene: TRBJ2-3
len: 14
d_gene: TRBD1

CDR3nt: TGTGCCAGCAGCTCCCTTCCGGGAGCTCAAGAGACCCAGTACTTC
CDR3aa: CASSSLPGAQETQYF
v_gene: TRBV7-3
abundance: few
j_gene: TRBJ2-5
len: 15
d_gene: .

CDR3nt: TGTGCCAGCAGCGGACGGGGGAGCGATACGCAGTATTTT
CDR3aa: CASSGRGSDTQYF
v_gene: TRBV5-4
abundance: .
j_gene: TRBJ2-3
len: 13
d_gene: .

CDR3nt: TGTGCCAGCAGTCCGGGGACTAGCGGAGACAATGAGCAGTTCTTC
CDR3aa: CASSPGTSGDNEQFF
v_gene: TRBV27
abundance: few
j_gene: TRBJ2-1
len: 15
d_gene: TRBD2

CDR3nt: TGTGCCTGGAGTGTGCAGGGGTCCTCCTACAATGAGCAGTTCTTC
CDR3aa: CAWSVQGSSYNEQFF
v_gene: TRBV30
abundance: .
j_gene: TRBJ2-1
len: 15
d_gene: .

CDR3nt: TGCGCCAGCAGCCGAAAGTTAGCGGGAGAGAACACAGATACGCAGTATTTT
CDR3aa: CASSRKLAGENTDTQYF
v_gene: TRBV4-1
abundance: .
j_gene: TRBJ2-3
len: 17
d_gene: TRBD2

CDR3nt: TGCGCCAGCAGCCTGGACATCTCCTATGGCTACACCTTC
CDR3aa: CASSLDISYGYTF
v_gene: TRBV5-1
abundance: .
j_gene: TRBJ1-2
len: 13
d_gene: .

CDR3nt: TGCGCCAGCAGCGAACAGGGGAGATACGAGCAGTACTTC
CDR3aa: CASSEQGRYEQYF
v_gene: TRBV5-1
abundance: few
j_gene: TRBJ2-7
len: 13
d_gene: TRBD1